The table lists the clone carrying this T cell receptor (beta chain) with many counts. Both TRBC1 and TRBC2 were covered by a beta constant-region primer of two equimolar oligonucleotides. Ligated cDNA was amplified by four rounds of PCR with nested alpha and beta constant-region primers and SP2. Using its own MiXCR run on the UMI-ligation and nested PCR reads, TCRdb lists one record per CDR3 protein. The sample lists several thousand distinct CDR3 sequences, 5.2% occurring once. These data originate in a study of naive and memory T cell subsets. This sequence was found in a human donor in good health. Source material: effector memory CD8+ T cells from blood. Sample subset: effector memory, CD45RA- CD27-.

CDR3 sequence (DNA): TGTGCCAGCAGGGAGACGGGATACTACGAGCAGTACTTC. Amino acid sequence: CASRETGYYEQYF. The chain employs TRBV6-2 or TRBV6-3 and TRBJ2-7; TRBD2 might be the D (5 bases). Germline-derived CDR1 and CDR2 are MNHEY and SVGEGT. There are 13 residues in the CDR3. V lost 6 bases and J lost 3, with 12 bases in between.